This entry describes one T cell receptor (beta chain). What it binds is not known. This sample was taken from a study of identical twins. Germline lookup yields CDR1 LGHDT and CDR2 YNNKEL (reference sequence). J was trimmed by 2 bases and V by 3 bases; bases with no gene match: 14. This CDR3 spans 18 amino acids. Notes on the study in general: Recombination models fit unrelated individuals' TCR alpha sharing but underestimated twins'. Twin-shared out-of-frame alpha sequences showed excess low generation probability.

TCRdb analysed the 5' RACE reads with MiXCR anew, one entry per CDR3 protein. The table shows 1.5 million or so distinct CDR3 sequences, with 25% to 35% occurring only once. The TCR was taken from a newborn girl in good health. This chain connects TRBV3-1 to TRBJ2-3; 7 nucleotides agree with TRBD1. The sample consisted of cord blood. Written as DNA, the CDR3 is TGTGCCAGCAGCCATTTCTTAACAGGGGTCGGGGACACAGATACGCAGTATTTT. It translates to CASSHFLTGVGDTDTQYF.